This T cell receptor (beta chain) was sequenced for a study of blood T cell repertoires in COVID-19. Overall study: Italy, Spain and the United States were the sources of the convalescent and acute COVID-19 samples. PBMCs, B-cell-depleted T cells, or T cells were the source of the cDNA or gDNA that made up the material.

The CDR3 covers 13 residues. V lost 2 bases and J lost 4, with 6 bases in between. From germline, CDR1 is KGHSY and CDR2 FQNENV. The authors' processing: The assay estimated nucleated cells by amplifying reference gene primers. The table came from immunoSEQ multiplex PCR; TCRdb's copy has only in-frame clones and leaves some out. That table supplies the V and J calls and clone size; D and trimming were determined from the DNA. The data contain roughly 280,000 clones, around four fifths of them singletons. This clonotype was sampled from a man between 60 and 70 years old who had recovered from COVID-19. Sequenced material: peripheral blood. V is TRBV16 and J is TRBJ1-3, with D perhaps TRBD1 (5 bases). CDR3 DNA: TGTGCCAGCAGCCAAGGGGCCGGAAACACCATATATTTT. This sequence encodes CASSQGAGNTIYF.